This T cell receptor beta chain is drawn from a study of blood T cell repertoires in COVID-19. V shed 0 bases, J shed 3 bases, and the junction held 10 bases outside the gene matches. The CDR3 is 19 amino acids. Germline CDR1 reads MRHNA; CDR2 reads SNTAGT. Original processing notes: Amplification of reference gene primers was used by the study to estimate nucleated cell counts. The assay was immunoSEQ multiplex PCR, and TCRdb's table has in-frame clones only and misses some. V, J and clone size are taken as reported in that table, and D and trimming were inferred from the DNA itself. The table has roughly 250,000 clones, roughly 87% seen once. This clone was observed a single time.

The clonotype comes from a woman in her twenties or thirties with acute COVID-19. The sequenced sample consisted of PBMCs or T cells enriched from blood (not recorded which). The chain carries TRBV6-4 and TRBJ2-1, with TRBD2 matching 11 bases. The chain's CDR3 is CASSDSPLAGGIGYNEQFF. As DNA, the CDR3 is TGTGCCAGCAGTGACTCCCCGCTAGCGGGAGGAATCGGCTACAATGAGCAGTTCTTC.